The clone carrying this TCR beta chain was seen just once. These data come from a study of blood T cells in healthy people across ages. A J-beta primer mix and a sample-barcoded 5' primer were used in a second PCR of roughly 6 to 11 cycles. TCRdb reanalysed the 5' RACE reads using MiXCR and keeps one entry per CDR3 protein. The sample lists 1.5 million to 2 million distinct CDR3 sequences, about 39% seen once, with approximately 22% in the top ten. CDR1 is LGHDT, CDR2 YNNKEL, per germline (reference sequence). V lost 5 bases to trimming and J lost 8 bases, with 15 bases between them. CDR3 size: 13 residues.

The source material was blood. This chain joins TRBV3-1 and TRBJ1-2; D remains unclear. This receptor was taken from a human donor in good health. The CDR3 is CASSVPGFGGYTF. The CDR3 DNA reads TGTGCCAGCAGCGTCCCGGGATTCGGCGGCTACACCTTC.